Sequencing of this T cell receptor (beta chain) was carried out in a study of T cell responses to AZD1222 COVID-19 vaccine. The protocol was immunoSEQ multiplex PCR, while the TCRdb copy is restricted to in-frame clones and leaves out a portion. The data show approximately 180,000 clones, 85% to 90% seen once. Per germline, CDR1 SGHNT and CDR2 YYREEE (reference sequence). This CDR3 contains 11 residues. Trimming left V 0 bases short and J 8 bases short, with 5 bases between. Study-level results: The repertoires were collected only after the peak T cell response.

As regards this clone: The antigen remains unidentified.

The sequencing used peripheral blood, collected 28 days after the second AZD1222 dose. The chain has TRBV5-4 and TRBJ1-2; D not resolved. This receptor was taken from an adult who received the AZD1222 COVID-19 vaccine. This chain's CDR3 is CASSLGWGYTF. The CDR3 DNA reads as TGTGCCAGCAGCTTGGGATGGGGCTACACCTTC.